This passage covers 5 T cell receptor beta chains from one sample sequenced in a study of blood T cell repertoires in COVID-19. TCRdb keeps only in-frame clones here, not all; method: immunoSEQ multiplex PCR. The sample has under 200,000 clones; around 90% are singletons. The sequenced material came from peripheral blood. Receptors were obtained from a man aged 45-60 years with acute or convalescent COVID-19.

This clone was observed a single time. The CDR3 here is CASSRTVLGGGNSPLHF. The CDR3 bases are TGTGCCAGCAGTAGGACCGTTCTAGGGGGCGGGAATTCACCCCTCCACTTT. The chain has TRBV27 and TRBJ1-6; 7 positions match TRBD1. Germline CDR1 reads MNHEY; CDR2 reads SMNVEV (reference sequence). After removal of 5 bases from V and 7 bases from J, the junction contained 14 bases not matched to a gene. The CDR3 covers 17 residues.

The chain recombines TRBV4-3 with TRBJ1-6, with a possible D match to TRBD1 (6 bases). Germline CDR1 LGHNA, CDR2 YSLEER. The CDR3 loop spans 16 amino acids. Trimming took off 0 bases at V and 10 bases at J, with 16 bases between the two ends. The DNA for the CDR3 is TGCGCCAGCAGCCAAGATCGTCGGGGGGCGGGATCACCCCTCCACTTT. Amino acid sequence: CASSQDRRGAGSPLHF.

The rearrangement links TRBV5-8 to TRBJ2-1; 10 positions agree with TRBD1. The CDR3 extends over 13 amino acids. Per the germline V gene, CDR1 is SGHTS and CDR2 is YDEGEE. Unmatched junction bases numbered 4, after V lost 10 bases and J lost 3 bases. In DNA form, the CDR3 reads TGTGCCTACCGGGACAGGGGCTACAATGAGCAGTTCTTC. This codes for CAYRDRGYNEQFF. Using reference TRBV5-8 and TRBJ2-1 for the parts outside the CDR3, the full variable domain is EAGVTQSPTHLIKTRGQQATLRCSPISGHTSVYWYQQALGLGLQFLLWYDEGEERNRGNFPPRFSGRQFPNYSSELNVNALELEDSALYLCAYRDRGYNEQFFGPGTRLTVL.

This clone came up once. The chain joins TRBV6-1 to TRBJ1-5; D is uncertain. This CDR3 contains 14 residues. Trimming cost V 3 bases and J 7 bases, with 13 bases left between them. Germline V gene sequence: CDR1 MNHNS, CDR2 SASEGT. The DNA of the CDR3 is TGTGCCAGCAGTGAGGCTTTCGGCGGGCAGCCCCAGCATTTT. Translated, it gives CASSEAFGGQPQHF.

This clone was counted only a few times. CDR3 loop: CSVENQIAGTGELFF. In DNA, the CDR3 is TGCAGCGTGGAAAACCAAATCGCGGGCACCGGGGAGCTGTTTTTT. V gene TRBV29-1 combines with J gene TRBJ2-2, with a tentative D call TRBD2 (5 bases). Trimming cost V 6 bases and J 4 bases, with 18 bases left between them. The length of the CDR3 is 15 residues. Germline values: CDR1 SQVTM, CDR2 ANQGSEA.